This TCR beta chain came from a study of chemoradiotherapy in HPV16-positive cancers. The length of the CDR3 is 13 residues. V was clipped by 8 bases and J by 3 bases; unmatched bases: 1. Per the germline V gene, CDR1 is MNHNS and CDR2 is SASEGT. Measured with immunoSEQ multiplex PCR; TCRdb has only the in-frame clones, and not every one. The sample records 40,000 or so clones, 65% to 80% being singletons. This clonotype was sampled from a human donor with HPV-associated anogenital cancer. The specimen was blood, collected from a patient who underwent chemoradiotherapy. The V and J genes are TRBV6-1 and TRBJ2-1; 10 positions agree with TRBD1. The CDR3 spells CASRDRGYNEQFF. The CDR3 nucleotides are TGTGCCAGCCGGGACAGGGGCTACAATGAGCAGTTCTTC.